A selection of T cell receptor beta chains follows, all from one sample in a study of Ad26.COV2.S vaccination and SARS-CoV-2 variants. Assay used: immunoSEQ multiplex PCR; TCRdb lists only in-frame clones, some missing. Among 380,000 or so clones, about four fifths were seen once, and the ten largest hold around 7.4%. The specimen was peripheral blood, collected in a trial of Ad26.COV2.S vaccine versus placebo. These receptors came from a person between 18 and 65 years old who received the Ad26.COV2.S COVID-19 vaccine or a placebo. Each CDR3 is given with its conserved first and last residue. Each record gives: clone size, V gene, D gene, J gene, CDR3 DNA, CDR3 protein. D genes are given only for firm matches. Rows may omit the clone size; those that give it use once, few, many or a size class.

abundance: .
v_gene: TRBV3-1/TRBV3-2
d_gene: .
j_gene: TRBJ2-7
CDR3nt: TGTGCCAGCAGCCGAGCGATACAGTTGAGCTCCTACGAGCAGTACTTC
CDR3aa: CASSRAIQLSSYEQYF

abundance: .
v_gene: TRBV9
d_gene: .
j_gene: TRBJ1-6
CDR3nt: TGTGCCAGCAGCGTGTCGCCTCTGCTAACTAATTCACCCCTCCACTTT
CDR3aa: CASSVSPLLTNSPLHF

abundance: .
v_gene: TRBV12-3/TRBV12-4
d_gene: .
j_gene: TRBJ1-1
CDR3nt: TGTGCCAGCAGTTCTCCACATAACACTGAAGCTTTCTTT
CDR3aa: CASSSPHNTEAFF

abundance: .
v_gene: TRBV20-1
d_gene: .
j_gene: TRBJ2-3
CDR3nt: TGCAGTGCTAGTGTACTCAATACGCAGTATTTT
CDR3aa: CSASVLNTQYF

abundance: .
v_gene: TRBV7-8
d_gene: TRBD2
j_gene: TRBJ2-5
CDR3nt: TGTGCCAGCAGCTTAGGGGGGACTAGCTTTTATGAGACCCAGTACTTC
CDR3aa: CASSLGGTSFYETQYF

abundance: .
v_gene: TRBV7-2
d_gene: .
j_gene: TRBJ2-1
CDR3nt: TGTGCCAGCAGCTTATTGGGTGGGGGGAGTGAGCAGTTCTTC
CDR3aa: CASSLLGGGSEQFF

abundance: once
v_gene: TRBV5-5
d_gene: .
j_gene: TRBJ1-2
CDR3nt: TGTGCCAGCAGCTTGGACAGCTACACCTTC
CDR3aa: CASSLDSYTF

abundance: few
v_gene: TRBV19
d_gene: TRBD1
j_gene: TRBJ1-3
CDR3nt: TGTGCCAGTAGTCCTATGGACAGGGGAGGAAACACCATATATTTT
CDR3aa: CASSPMDRGGNTIYF

abundance: .
v_gene: TRBV30
d_gene: .
j_gene: TRBJ1-2
CDR3nt: TGTGCCTGGAGGAACAGAGGAGCCCTCCTCTATGGCTACACCTTC
CDR3aa: CAWRNRGALLYGYTF

abundance: .
v_gene: TRBV27
d_gene: .
j_gene: TRBJ2-1
CDR3nt: TGTGCCAGCAGTTTTACTTCCACATACTACAATGAGCAGTTCTTC
CDR3aa: CASSFTSTYYNEQFF

abundance: .
v_gene: TRBV6-5
d_gene: .
j_gene: TRBJ1-2
CDR3nt: TGTGCCAGCAGTCCTTTTCCGAACTATGGCTACACCTTC
CDR3aa: CASSPFPNYGYTF

abundance: .
v_gene: TRBV4-3
d_gene: .
j_gene: TRBJ1-2
CDR3nt: TGCGCCAGCAGCCAAGGTGGGGACTCTTTTCTCTATGGCTACACCTTC
CDR3aa: CASSQGGDSFLYGYTF

abundance: few
v_gene: TRBV6-5
d_gene: .
j_gene: TRBJ1-1
CDR3nt: TGTGCCAGCAGTTACTCGACCTGGGGCAACACTGAAGCTTTCTTT
CDR3aa: CASSYSTWGNTEAFF

abundance: .
v_gene: TRBV5-1
d_gene: TRBD2
j_gene: TRBJ2-3
CDR3nt: TGCGCCAGCAGCTTGGGGACTAGCGGCTTCACAGATACGCAGTATTTT
CDR3aa: CASSLGTSGFTDTQYF

abundance: .
v_gene: TRBV11-2
d_gene: .
j_gene: TRBJ1-2
CDR3nt: TGTGCCAGCAGCTCGCAGGGCTATGGCTACACCTTC
CDR3aa: CASSSQGYGYTF

abundance: .
v_gene: TRBV5-6
d_gene: TRBD1
j_gene: TRBJ2-3
CDR3nt: TGTGCCAGCAGGACCACAGGGGGCCCTAACACAGATACGCAGTATTTT
CDR3aa: CASRTTGGPNTDTQYF

abundance: .
v_gene: TRBV5-6
d_gene: .
j_gene: TRBJ2-7
CDR3nt: TGTGCCAGCAGCTTGGGGCGGGTTGGGGAGCAGTACTTC
CDR3aa: CASSLGRVGEQYF

abundance: .
v_gene: TRBV5-1
d_gene: TRBD2
j_gene: TRBJ2-5
CDR3nt: TGCGCCAGCAGCCCCCCTAGGGGACTAGCGGGAAACCAAGAGACCCAGTACTTC
CDR3aa: CASSPPRGLAGNQETQYF

abundance: once
v_gene: TRBV5-1
d_gene: TRBD2
j_gene: TRBJ2-3
CDR3nt: TGCGCCAGCAGAAGCGGGAGGCCCACACTCACAGATACGCAGTATTTT
CDR3aa: CASRSGRPTLTDTQYF

abundance: .
v_gene: TRBV11-3
d_gene: .
j_gene: TRBJ1-1
CDR3nt: TGTGCCAGCAGCTTAGGGTCAGGGCCGGCTTTCTTT
CDR3aa: CASSLGSGPAFF

abundance: .
v_gene: TRBV27
d_gene: TRBD1
j_gene: TRBJ1-6
CDR3nt: TGTGCCAGCAGTGACAGGGCAGTCATCTTCGGAAATTCACCCCTCCACTTT
CDR3aa: CASSDRAVIFGNSPLHF

abundance: .
v_gene: TRBV3-1/TRBV3-2
d_gene: .
j_gene: TRBJ1-2
CDR3nt: TGTGCCAGCAGCCCTGGGGGCTATGGCTACACCTTC
CDR3aa: CASSPGGYGYTF

abundance: few
v_gene: TRBV5-5
d_gene: .
j_gene: TRBJ2-7
CDR3nt: TGTGCCAGCTCCTGGGAAGGGGGTCGGGTAGATAGCTACGAGCAGTACTTC
CDR3aa: CASSWEGGRVDSYEQYF

abundance: .
v_gene: TRBV29-1
d_gene: .
j_gene: TRBJ2-7
CDR3nt: TGCAGCGTTGAAGAGGCAGCGGGTTCCTACGAGCAGTACTTC
CDR3aa: CSVEEAAGSYEQYF

abundance: .
v_gene: TRBV11-2
d_gene: .
j_gene: TRBJ2-1
CDR3nt: TGTGCCAGCAGCTTAGACGGTCGAGGTCCCTACAATGAGCAGTTCTTC
CDR3aa: CASSLDGRGPYNEQFF

abundance: .
v_gene: TRBV29-1
d_gene: TRBD2
j_gene: TRBJ2-3
CDR3nt: TGCAGCGTCCGACTAGCGGGGGGCCGCACAGATACGCAGTATTTT
CDR3aa: CSVRLAGGRTDTQYF

abundance: .
v_gene: TRBV4-1
d_gene: TRBD2
j_gene: TRBJ2-7
CDR3nt: TGCGCCAGCAGCCAAGGCTCACTAGCGGGAGTCTACGAGCAGTACTTC
CDR3aa: CASSQGSLAGVYEQYF

abundance: .
v_gene: TRBV7-9
d_gene: .
j_gene: TRBJ2-1
CDR3nt: TGTGCCAGCAGCTTAGATTCGGCAGGGCTCTACAATGAGCAGTTCTTC
CDR3aa: CASSLDSAGLYNEQFF

abundance: .
v_gene: TRBV12-3/TRBV12-4
d_gene: .
j_gene: TRBJ1-1
CDR3nt: TGTGCCAGCAGTCTTAGAGAGGTCGAAGCTTTCTTT
CDR3aa: CASSLREVEAFF

abundance: .
v_gene: TRBV10-2
d_gene: TRBD1
j_gene: TRBJ2-7
CDR3nt: TGCGCCAGCAGTCCCCGGGACAGGGGGCGTGAGCAGTACTTC
CDR3aa: CASSPRDRGREQYF

abundance: once
v_gene: TRBV10-3
d_gene: .
j_gene: TRBJ1-1
CDR3nt: TGTGCCATCAGTGATCAGGTCCTAGCTGAAGCTTTCTTT
CDR3aa: CAISDQVLAEAFF

abundance: .
v_gene: TRBV7-6
d_gene: TRBD1
j_gene: TRBJ2-7
CDR3nt: TGTGCCAGCAGCTTAGAGGGACAGGGGTCGCTCGAGCAGTACTTC
CDR3aa: CASSLEGQGSLEQYF

abundance: .
v_gene: TRBV19
d_gene: .
j_gene: TRBJ1-5
CDR3nt: TGTGCCAGTAGTCTCTGGGCAGGGTTCAATCAGCCCCAGCATTTT
CDR3aa: CASSLWAGFNQPQHF

abundance: few
v_gene: TRBV5-1
d_gene: TRBD2
j_gene: TRBJ2-7
CDR3nt: TGCGCCAGCAGCCCCCGGGAGGTAGAGAGAGACGAGCAGTACTTC
CDR3aa: CASSPREVERDEQYF

abundance: .
v_gene: TRBV7-7
d_gene: .
j_gene: TRBJ2-5
CDR3nt: TGTGCCAGCAGCTTAGGGGTAAAACCAGAAGAGACCCAGTACTTC
CDR3aa: CASSLGVKPEETQYF

abundance: .
v_gene: TRBV11-3
d_gene: TRBD2
j_gene: TRBJ2-7
CDR3nt: TGTGCCAGCAGCTTAGAGGCTCTAGCGGGAGACACCTACGAGCAGTACTTC
CDR3aa: CASSLEALAGDTYEQYF

abundance: few
v_gene: TRBV18
d_gene: .
j_gene: TRBJ1-2
CDR3nt: TGTGCCAGCTTCACTTTACAGGGTTCCTATGGCTACACCTTC
CDR3aa: CASFTLQGSYGYTF

abundance: once
v_gene: TRBV3-1/TRBV3-2
d_gene: TRBD2
j_gene: TRBJ2-3
CDR3nt: TGTGCCAGCAGCCCGTACTCCGGGGGGGCGGATACGCAGTATTTT
CDR3aa: CASSPYSGGADTQYF

abundance: .
v_gene: TRBV23-1
d_gene: TRBD1
j_gene: TRBJ2-7
CDR3nt: TGCGCCAGCAGTCAATTGAGGGACAGGAACAACGAGCAGTACTTC
CDR3aa: CASSQLRDRNNEQYF

abundance: .
v_gene: TRBV4-3
d_gene: .
j_gene: TRBJ2-7
CDR3nt: TGCGCCAGCAGCCAAGGAGGAAGAACCGACGAGCAGTACTTC
CDR3aa: CASSQGGRTDEQYF

abundance: .
v_gene: TRBV7-6
d_gene: TRBD1
j_gene: TRBJ1-1
CDR3nt: TGTGCCAGCAGCTTTTCAGGGGGAGGCACTGAAGCTTTCTTT
CDR3aa: CASSFSGGGTEAFF

abundance: .
v_gene: TRBV18
d_gene: TRBD2
j_gene: TRBJ2-5
CDR3nt: TGTGCCAGCTCACCACAGGCGCCTAGCGGGAGCAGAGAGACCCAGTACTTC
CDR3aa: CASSPQAPSGSRETQYF

abundance: .
v_gene: TRBV4-2
d_gene: .
j_gene: TRBJ1-1
CDR3nt: TGTGCCAGCAGCCAAGTTGGCGGTGAAACTGAAGCTTTCTTT
CDR3aa: CASSQVGGETEAFF

abundance: .
v_gene: TRBV5-1
d_gene: .
j_gene: TRBJ2-3
CDR3nt: TGCGCCAGCAGCTTGGAAGGGGCAGATACGCAGTATTTT
CDR3aa: CASSLEGADTQYF